This T cell receptor (beta chain) derives from a study of molecular identifiers for immune sequencing clone quantification. TCRdb itself ran the PCR reads through MiXCR, one entry per CDR3 protein. The sample carries about 97,000 distinct CDR3 sequences, more than 20% recorded once. The CDR3 runs to 15 residues. Looked up from germline, CDR1 is SEHNR and CDR2 is FQNEAQ (reference sequence). The V segment lost 3 bases and the J segment 4 bases; nucleotides outside the gene matches: 7. This TCR was sampled from a human donor in good health. Some libraries in this study had Jurkat cell RNA spiked in. Sequencing was done on a sample of naive CD8+ T cells from blood, with Jurkat cell RNA spiked in. Subset meaning: FACS-sorted CD8+CD4-CCR7+CD45RA+ naive T cells. The rearrangement uses TRBV7-9 and TRBJ1-2; the match to TRBD1 covers 8 bases. The CDR3 bases are TGTGCCAGCAGCTTTCTGGACAGGGCTGTCTATGGCTACACCTTC. It specifies CASSFLDRAVYGYTF.